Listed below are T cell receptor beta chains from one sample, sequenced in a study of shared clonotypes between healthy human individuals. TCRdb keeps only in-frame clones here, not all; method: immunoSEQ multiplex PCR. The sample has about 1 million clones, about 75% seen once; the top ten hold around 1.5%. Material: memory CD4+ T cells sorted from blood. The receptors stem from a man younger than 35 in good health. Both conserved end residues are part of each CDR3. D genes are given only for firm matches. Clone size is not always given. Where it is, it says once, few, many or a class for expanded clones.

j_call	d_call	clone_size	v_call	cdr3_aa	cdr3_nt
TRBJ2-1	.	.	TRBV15	CATREDGLRVINEQFF	TGTGCCACCAGGGAGGACGGACTTCGGGTCATAAATGAGCAGTTCTTC
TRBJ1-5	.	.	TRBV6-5	CASSYSGGNQPQHF	TGTGCCAGCAGTTACTCGGGCGGGAATCAGCCCCAGCATTTT
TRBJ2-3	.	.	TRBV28	CASSLTGSTDTQYF	TGTGCCAGCAGTTTAACGGGAAGCACAGATACGCAGTATTTT
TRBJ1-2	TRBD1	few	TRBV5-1	CASGQTGGYGYTF	TGCGCCAGCGGCCAGACAGGGGGCTACGGCTACACCTTC
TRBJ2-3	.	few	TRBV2	CAIGSSTDTQYF	TGTGCCATAGGGAGTTCCACAGATACGCAGTATTTT
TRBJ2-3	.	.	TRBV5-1	CASSLDGGQVDTQYF	TGCGCCAGCAGCTTGGACGGGGGCCAGGTAGATACGCAGTATTTT
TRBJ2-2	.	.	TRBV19	CASSTRTVNTGELFF	TGTGCCAGTAGTACCCGGACCGTGAACACCGGGGAGCTGTTTTTT
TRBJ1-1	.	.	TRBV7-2	CASSEKRNTEAFF	TGTGCCAGCAGCGAAAAAAGGAACACTGAAGCTTTCTTT
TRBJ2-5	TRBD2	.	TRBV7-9	CASSNRLAGVQETQYF	TGTGCCAGCAGCAACCGACTAGCGGGGGTTCAAGAGACCCAGTACTTC
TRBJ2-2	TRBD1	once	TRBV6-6	CASSPGQGYTGELFF	TGTGCCAGCAGTCCTGGACAGGGATACACCGGGGAGCTGTTTTTT
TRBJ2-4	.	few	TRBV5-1	CASSSTSLRAKNIQYF	TGCGCCAGCAGTTCGACCTCTCTCAGAGCCAAAAACATTCAGTACTTC
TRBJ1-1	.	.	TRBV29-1	CSVGGYTEAFF	TGCAGCGTTGGAGGGTACACTGAAGCTTTCTTT
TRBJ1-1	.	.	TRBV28	CASSFQQKTEAFF	TGTGCCAGCAGTTTCCAACAGAAAACTGAAGCTTTCTTT
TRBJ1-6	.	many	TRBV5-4	CASSLARGGSYNSPLHF	TGTGCCAGCAGCTTGGCTAGGGGAGGCTCCTATAATTCACCCCTCCACTTT
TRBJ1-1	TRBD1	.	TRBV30	CAWSPGTGNTEAFF	TGTGCCTGGAGTCCCGGGACAGGGAACACTGAAGCTTTCTTT